The present T cell receptor beta chain was sequenced within a study of blood T cell repertoires in COVID-19. Turning to the study itself: COVID-19 samples from acute and convalescent phases originated in the United States, Italy and Spain. T cells, B-cell-depleted T cells, or PBMCs provided the cDNA or gDNA that served as material.

V was clipped by 1 base and J by 4 bases, with 20 bases between them. Germline assignment: CDR1 SGHVS and CDR2 FQNEAQ. This CDR3 region has 17 residues. How the authors handled the data: How many nucleated cells were present was estimated from reference gene primer amplification. Profiling relied on immunoSEQ multiplex PCR, and the TCRdb table lists in-frame clones only, not all of them. From that table come the V and J calls and clone size; the DNA was used to work out D and trimming. This table holds fewer than 70,000 clones, 80% to 95% found once. The receptor's source is a man aged 50 to 59 with active COVID-19. The sequenced material came from peripheral blood. The chain links TRBV7-8 to TRBJ2-7; D is perhaps TRBD1 (6 bases). CDR3 amino acids: CASSLDQGLGSIYEQYF. For the CDR3, the DNA is TGTGCCAGCAGCTTAGATCAGGGGTTGGGATCGATTTACGAGCAGTACTTC.